This T cell receptor beta chain stems from a study of cytomegalovirus exposure and HLA in healthy donors. General observations from the study: Most TCR sequences were uncommon, yet certain public TCRs appeared in many donors. Likely technical artifact: a cluster of highly shared sequence variants.

Primers: 60 Vbeta forward and 13 Jbeta reverse. The authors' processing: The authors later counted roughly 87 million unique TCR beta chains, some 11 million of them shared. Data came from immunoSEQ multiplex PCR; TCRdb stores just in-frame clones and leaves some out. V, J and clone size reflect that table, while D and trimming were determined from the DNA. The repertoire holds 90,000 or so clones, with over 70% as singletons. The CDR3 has 11 amino acids. V gave up 5 bases and J gave up 6 bases, with 4 bases separating them. Germline V gives CDR1 SGHTA, CDR2 FQGNSA. Comments on this clone: Its antigen is as yet unknown.

This TCR came from a woman aged 45-60 years in good health and CMV-seropositive. The V and J genes are TRBV7-2 and TRBJ2-2; D gene uncertain. The specimen sequenced was PBMCs. The DNA of the CDR3 is TGTGCCAGCAGCCCTTCCGGGGAGCTGTTTTTT. Its protein product is CASSPSGELFF.